The 18 T cell receptor beta chains below all came from one sample that was sequenced in a study of blood T cell repertoires in COVID-19. Measured with immunoSEQ multiplex PCR; TCRdb has only the in-frame clones, and not every one. The sample shows 15,000 to 20,000 clones, 90% to 95% of them seen only once. The sequenced sample consisted of peripheral blood. These receptors were obtained from a woman between 50 and 59 years old with active COVID-19.

J is TRBJ2-5 and V is TRBV5-1, with 7 nucleotides matching TRBD2. After removal of 0 bases from V and 2 bases from J, the junction contained 7 bases not matched to a gene. In germline, CDR1 is SGHRS, CDR2 YFSETQ. The CDR3 spans 16 residues. CDR3 in amino acids: CASSLGGLGGQETQYF. As DNA, the CDR3 is TGCGCCAGCAGCTTGGGTGGCCTCGGGGGGCAAGAGACCCAGTACTTC.

The CDR3 DNA reads as TGTGCCAGCATTCGGACTAGCGGGAGGATTACGGGCACAGATACGCAGTATTTT. This encodes CASIRTSGRITGTDTQYF. The chain has TRBV7-9 and TRBJ2-3; 14 bases map to TRBD2. Trimming took 7 bases from V and 1 from J; bases not matched to a gene: 10. The germline V gene has CDR1 SEHNR and CDR2 FQNEAQ (reference sequence). This CDR3 spans 18 amino acids.

This sequence joins TRBV19 and TRBJ1-4; weak D call: TRBD1 (5 bases). The CDR3 is 14 residues long. CDR1 and CDR2 from the germline V gene are LNHDA and SQIVND (reference sequence). The V end was cut by 6 bases, the J end by 5 bases, with 13 bases between. DNA for the CDR3: TGTGCCAGTAGACCGGGACTTATCAATGAAAAACTGTTTTTT. This translates into CASRPGLINEKLFF. Full variable domain (rest looked up from reference TRBV19 and TRBJ1-4): DGGITQSPKYLFRKEGQNVTLSCEQNLNHDAMYWYRQDPGQGLRLIYYSQIVNDFQKGDIAEGYSVSREKKESFPLTVTSAQKNPTAFYLCASRPGLINEKLFFGSGTQLSVL.

V and J are TRBV29-1 and TRBJ2-3, with TRBD1 matching over 7 bases. V was pared by 3 bases and J by 2 bases, with 5 bases of the junction left unmatched. This CDR3 comprises 14 residues. Germline V gene data show CDR1 as SQVTM and CDR2 as ANQGSEA. CDR3 DNA sequence: TGCAGCGTTGAGAGACAGGGCCCCACAGATACGCAGTATTTT. This encodes CSVERQGPTDTQYF.

The chain uses TRBV15 and TRBJ1-5; no clear D. Trimming removed 5 bases at V and 0 bases at J, with 8 bases between. This CDR3 region has 14 residues. From germline, CDR1 is LNHNV and CDR2 YYDKDF (reference sequence). The CDR3 reads CATSHRNSNQPQHF. The CDR3 DNA sequence: TGTGCCACCAGCCACAGAAATAGCAATCAGCCCCAGCATTTT.

The chain is built from TRBV9 and TRBJ1-4; maybe TRBD1 (6 bases). The CDR3 contains 16 residues. V lost 4 bases and J 5 bases, leaving 18 bases between the germline ends. CDR1 is SGDLS, CDR2 YYNGEE, per germline. The CDR3 region has the DNA TGTGCCAGCAGCCTGACGGACAGCCGATACAATGAAAAACTGTTTTTT. It specifies CASSLTDSRYNEKLFF.

The genes are TRBV19 and TRBJ1-1; a weak D match, TRBD1 (6 bases). CDR3 size: 11 residues. Germline values: CDR1 LNHDA, CDR2 SQIVND (reference sequence). Between the trimmed V and J ends, which lost 5 bases and 8 bases, there was a span of 9 bases. Written as DNA, the CDR3 is TGTGCCAGTAGTCGTACAGGGGAAGCTTTCTTT. It encodes CASSRTGEAFF.

This clone was seen a handful of times. The chain has TRBV3-1 (or the pseudogene TRBV3-2) and TRBJ1-4; the match to TRBD1 covers 9 bases. The CDR3 covers 15 residues. Looked up from germline, CDR1 is LGHDT and CDR2 is YNNKEL (reference sequence). J was trimmed by 7 bases and V by 4 bases; bases with no gene match: 7. DNA of the CDR3: TGTGCCAGCAGCCGCAGCGGGACAGGGTTTGAAAAACTGTTTTTT. It encodes CASSRSGTGFEKLFF.

This clone was detected only once. The CDR3 is CASSAGSSYNEQFF. The CDR3 region has the DNA TGTGCCAGCAGCGCCGGGAGCTCCTACAATGAGCAGTTCTTC. V is TRBV9 and J is TRBJ2-1, with a weak D call TRBD2 (6 bases). From germline, CDR1 is SGDLS and CDR2 YYNGEE. CDR3 length: 14 residues. The V gene lost 3 bases and the J gene lost 0 bases, with 7 bases spanning the gap.

V gene TRBV10-3 combines with J gene TRBJ2-3; D is uncertain. In germline, CDR1 is ENHRY, CDR2 SYGVKD. V lost 0 bases to trimming and J lost 1 base, with 11 bases between them. The CDR3 runs to 16 residues. CDR3 DNA sequence: TGTGCCATCAGTGAGTCGGCAGTCCTGGGCACAGATACGCAGTATTTT. This codes for CAISESAVLGTDTQYF.

This clone was recorded once. The chain links TRBV19 to TRBJ1-5, with D possibly matching TRBD1 (6 bases). This CDR3 contains 15 residues. Trimming removed 6 bases at V and 3 bases at J, with 15 bases between. CDR1 and CDR2 (germline): LNHDA, SQIVND (reference sequence). The CDR3 here is CASRKGDRINQPQHF. The CDR3 DNA is TGTGCCAGTAGAAAAGGAGACAGGATCAATCAGCCCCAGCATTTT.

The count of this clone is one. The chain has TRBV3-1 (or the pseudogene TRBV3-2) and TRBJ2-2; weak D call: TRBD2 (6 bases). Between the trimmed V and J ends, which lost 4 bases and 4 bases, there was a span of 13 bases. CDR1 and CDR2 (germline): LGHDT, YNNKEL (reference sequence). The CDR3 sequence is 15 residues long. The CDR3 loop reads CASSPPGSTTGELFF. CDR3 nucleotide sequence: TGTGCCAGCAGCCCACCCGGGAGTACCACCGGGGAGCTGTTTTTT.

The V gene is TRBV12-5, the J gene TRBJ1-1; 9 bases agree with TRBD1. Trimming cost V 5 bases and J 1 base; bases outside gene matches: 2. This CDR3 region has 14 residues. Looked up from germline, CDR1 is LGHNT and CDR2 is FRNRAP. CDR3 in amino acids: CASGTGGQNTEAFF. The CDR3 nucleotides read TGTGCTAGTGGTACAGGGGGCCAGAACACTGAAGCTTTCTTT.

The CDR3 coding sequence is TGCGCCAGCAGCTTGACAGGGGGTATCAAAAACATTCAGTACTTC. Translation: CASSLTGGIKNIQYF. The chain carries TRBV5-1 and TRBJ2-4, with TRBD1 identical over 8 bases. V was clipped by 1 base and J by 3 bases; unmatched bases: 3. The CDR3 spans 15 residues. Germline V gives CDR1 SGHRS, CDR2 YFSETQ.

V is TRBV5-1 and J is TRBJ2-1; TRBD1 matches at 11 bases. Per the germline V gene, CDR1 is SGHRS and CDR2 is YFSETQ. V lost 4 bases, J lost 0 bases, and 3 bases stayed unmatched. This CDR3 region has 16 residues. This CDR3 reads CASSEGQGGSYNEQFF. The CDR3 DNA is TGCGCCAGCAGCGAGGGACAGGGGGGCTCCTACAATGAGCAGTTCTTC.

The J gene is TRBJ2-7, the V gene TRBV3-1 (or the pseudogene TRBV3-2); 8 nucleotides align to TRBD1. Germline CDR1 and CDR2: LGHDT and YNNKEL (reference sequence). The length of the CDR3 is 15 residues. V lost 5 bases to trimming and J lost 5 bases; unmatched junction nucleotides: 11. The CDR3, as DNA: TGTGCCAGCAGCTTAAGAAGGACAGGGCTTAACGAGCAGTACTTC. Protein sequence: CASSLRRTGLNEQYF.

This clone was detected only once. V gene TRBV30 combines with J gene TRBJ1-4; no clear D gene. Germline V lookup: CDR1 GTSNPN, CDR2 SVGIG (reference sequence). Trimming cost V 2 bases and J 7 bases, with 11 bases left between them. CDR3 size: 13 residues. CDR3 bases: TGTGCCTGGAGTCCTACCGCGGGTGAAAAACTGTTTTTT. Protein sequence: CAWSPTAGEKLFF.

This CDR3 reads CASSQARRSYNEQFF. The CDR3 DNA is TGTGCCAGCAGCCAAGCGCGGCGGTCCTACAATGAGCAGTTCTTC. The J gene is TRBJ2-1, the V gene TRBV4-2; D uncertain. The CDR3 sequence is 15 residues long. With 1 base removed from V and 1 base from J, the gap between germline ends came to 8 bases. From germline, CDR1 is LGHNA and CDR2 YNFKEQ.